This T cell receptor beta chain was profiled in a study of T cells after yellow fever vaccination. As for the study in general: Libraries from low-cell-number fractions were prepared with the SMART-Seq v4 Ultra Low Input RNA kit. Study results and limitations: Weaker overall, the secondary response nonetheless peaked faster (day 5 versus 15). Post-booster repertoires contained most primary-vaccination clones again (roughly 97% CD4, less than 90% CD8).

The 5'RACE template-switching step produced TCR cDNA and added a universal primer site and UMIs. TCRdb itself ran the 5' RACE reads through MiXCR, one entry per CDR3 protein. The data show approximately 300,000 distinct CDR3 sequences, with around 10% seen just once and under 4% held by the top ten. This CDR3 spans 13 amino acids. The germline V gene encodes CDR1 MDHEN and CDR2 SYDVKM. V was shortened by 11 bases and J by 0 bases, with 13 bases between the two germline ends. Of note for this clonotype: Its matching antigen is unknown.

The specimen comprised CD4+ T cells sorted from PBMCs, sampled 45 days after the yellow fever booster vaccination. The sequence came from a man between 18 and 35 years old who received the YFV17D yellow fever vaccine. This rearrangement joins TRBV28 to TRBJ1-1, with D possibly TRBD1 on 6 matching bases. CDR3 nucleotides: TGTGCCGGGTTAGGGGGGATGAACACTGAAGCTTTCTTT. Translated: CAGLGGMNTEAFF.